Presented here are 25 T cell receptor beta chains from one specimen sequenced in a study of blood T cell repertoires in COVID-19. Repertoires were generated with immunoSEQ multiplex PCR, while TCRdb's copy carries only in-frame clones and drops some. Among around 140,000 clones listed, about 80% were seen once. What was sequenced was peripheral blood. The receptors derive from a human donor in a cohort sampled during active COVID-19.

The J gene is TRBJ1-4, the V gene TRBV2; 11 bases match TRBD1. The CDR3 contains 17 residues. Germline V gives CDR1 SNHLY, CDR2 FYNNEI. Trimming cost V 1 base and J 8 bases; bases outside gene matches: 9. CDR3 in amino acids: CASSEVLDRGRIEKLFF. For the CDR3, the DNA is TGTGCCAGCAGTGAAGTTCTGGACAGGGGGCGAATCGAAAAACTGTTTTTT.

The V gene is TRBV3-1 (or the pseudogene TRBV3-2), the J gene TRBJ2-3, with unresolved D. The germline CDR1 and CDR2 sequences are LGHDT and YNNKEL (reference sequence). The CDR3 loop spans 12 amino acids. Trimming cost V 8 bases and J 0 bases, with 6 bases left between them. The CDR3 DNA reads as TGTGCCAGCTCCCCTAGCACAGATACGCAGTATTTT. This gives the protein CASSPSTDTQYF.

This chain joins TRBV7-6 and TRBJ2-2, with a possible D match to TRBD1 (5 bases). The germline CDR1 and CDR2 sequences are SGHVS and FNYEAQ. V was shortened by 7 bases and J by 2 bases, with 14 bases between the two germline ends. This CDR3 spans 15 amino acids. The CDR3 bases are TGTGCCAGCAAGACAGTGGTTTCAAACACCGGGGAGCTGTTTTTT. Translated, it gives CASKTVVSNTGELFF.

V is TRBV5-6 and J is TRBJ2-7; tentative D call: TRBD2 (5 bases). This CDR3 has 14 residues. Germline V CDR1 and CDR2: SGHDT, YYEEEE. The V end was cut by 3 bases, the J end by 0 bases, with 10 bases between. CDR3 DNA: TGTGCCAGCAGCTCCGGGATCTACTCCTACGAGCAGTACTTC. It yields the protein CASSSGIYSYEQYF.

V and J are TRBV7-9 and TRBJ1-1; D gene unclear. The CDR3 length is 14 residues. Germline CDR1 reads SEHNR; CDR2 reads FQNEAQ (reference sequence). V lost 5 bases and J lost 3, with 13 bases in between. The CDR3 DNA is TGTGCCAGCAGCCCCGAAGGGAGGTACACTGAAGCTTTCTTT. Translating it yields CASSPEGRYTEAFF.

The chain uses TRBV7-6 and TRBJ1-1; TRBD1 matches at 10 bases. Unmatched junction bases numbered 10, after V lost 5 bases and J lost 1 base. The CDR3 runs 17 residues. CDR1 SGHVS and CDR2 FNYEAQ come from the germline V gene. The chain's CDR3 is CASSRFRDRGENTEAFF. Written as DNA, the CDR3 is TGTGCCAGCAGCCGCTTCCGGGACAGGGGAGAGAACACTGAAGCTTTCTTT.

This rearrangement joins TRBV2 to TRBJ1-2; D possibly corresponds to TRBD1 (5 bases). The CDR3 covers 13 residues. The V gene's germline CDR1 is SNHLY and CDR2 FYNNEI. V was pared by 4 bases and J by 8 bases, with 14 bases between. The CDR3 is CASSVSQGGGYTF. In DNA form, the CDR3 reads TGTGCCAGCAGTGTCTCCCAGGGCGGAGGCTACACCTTC.

The chain links TRBV5-1 to TRBJ2-2; weak D call: TRBD2 (7 bases). This CDR3 comprises 17 residues. V shed 2 bases and J shed 2 bases, with 16 bases lying between them. Germline V lookup: CDR1 SGHRS, CDR2 YFSETQ. CDR3 coding DNA: TGCGCCAGCAGCTTCTGGCCCCGGGGGGCTAACACCGGGGAGCTGTTTTTT. It is translated as CASSFWPRGANTGELFF.

This chain uses TRBV4-2 with TRBJ2-7, with 10 bases matching TRBD2. J gave up 2 bases and V 1 base, and 2 bases lay outside the gene matches. In germline, CDR1 is LGHNA, CDR2 YNFKEQ. The CDR3 covers 15 residues. CDR3: CASSQGLAGTYEQYF. The CDR3 bases are TGTGCCAGCAGCCAAGGACTAGCGGGCACCTACGAGCAGTACTTC.

The chain joins TRBV5-1 to TRBJ2-5, with D maybe TRBD2 (7 bases). The CDR3 consists of 15 residues. Germline CDR1 is SGHRS and CDR2 is YFSETQ. Trimming pared 6 bases from V and 4 bases from J, leaving 19 bases between. CDR3 sequence reads: CASTLGGQGLETQYF. CDR3 DNA sequence: TGCGCCAGCACCCTGGGGGGGCAGGGGCTAGAGACCCAGTACTTC.

In its sample, this clone was seen many times. The genes are TRBV2 and TRBJ2-1, with 11 bases aligning to TRBD2. This CDR3 region has 17 residues. With 1 base clipped from V and 7 bases from J, the junction kept 9 bases outside the gene matches. Germline values: CDR1 SNHLY, CDR2 FYNNEI. The CDR3 coding sequence is TGTGCCAGCAGTGAAGTTTCACTAGCGGGAGTACGGAATGAGCAGTTCTTC. This encodes CASSEVSLAGVRNEQFF.

This clone was recorded only once. The V and J genes are TRBV27 and TRBJ2-7; D is perhaps TRBD1 (5 bases). In germline, CDR1 is MNHEY, CDR2 SMNVEV (reference sequence). The length of the CDR3 is 13 residues. Trimming pared 6 bases from V and 3 bases from J, leaving 12 bases between. The CDR3 region has the DNA TGTGCCAGCAGCTTCATCCAGGGCTACGAGCAGTACGTC. This sequence encodes CASSFIQGYEQYV.

This clone was seen only a few times. Here the CDR3 DNA reads TGTGCCAGCAGACCCTCTGGGGGGTCTCAGCCCCAGCATTTT. Translation: CASRPSGGSQPQHF. The rearrangement joins TRBV28 to TRBJ1-5, with D tentatively TRBD1 (5 bases). V was pared by 6 bases and J by 6 bases, with 15 bases between. The germline V gene has CDR1 MDHEN and CDR2 SYDVKM. CDR3 length: 14 amino acids.

The chain combines TRBV7-3 with TRBJ2-3; tentatively, D is TRBD1 (6 bases). V gave up 2 bases and J gave up 4 bases, with 10 bases separating them. The germline gives CDR1 SGHTA, CDR2 FQGTGA. This CDR3 contains 14 residues. The CDR3 DNA reads TGTGCCAGCAGCTTAGGGGGCCAGGCAGATACGCAGTATTTT. It translates to CASSLGGQADTQYF.

The chain couples TRBV5-6 to TRBJ2-3, with D perhaps TRBD1 (5 bases). CDR3 length: 17 amino acids. V gave up 0 bases and J gave up 6 bases, with 20 bases separating them. From germline, CDR1 is SGHDT and CDR2 YYEEEE. The CDR3 coding sequence is TGTGCCAGCAGCTTGGCTGGGGCAGGGAAGTACGCTGATACGCAGTATTTT. It codes for CASSLAGAGKYADTQYF.

The genes are TRBV15 and TRBJ1-5, with a tentative D call TRBD1 (6 bases). The V and J ends lost 0 bases and 7 bases respectively, with 10 bases between them. This CDR3 comprises 14 residues. Looked up from germline, CDR1 is LNHNV and CDR2 is YYDKDF (reference sequence). CDR3 DNA: TGTGCCACCAGCAGAGAACAGGGTGGACAGCCCCAGCATTTT. It specifies CATSREQGGQPQHF.

The chain is built from TRBV6-5 and TRBJ2-1, with 9 positions matching TRBD1. Germline V gives CDR1 MNHEY, CDR2 SVGAGI. The CDR3 spans 15 residues. J lost 8 bases, V lost 6 bases, and 11 bases had no gene match. The CDR3 is CASRRPGTGNDEQFF. The CDR3 nucleotides read TGTGCCAGCAGGCGACCCGGGACAGGGAACGATGAGCAGTTCTTC.

Points on this clone: This sample also contains other DNA sequences that code for the same CDR3. DNA of the CDR3: TGTGCCAGCAAAGGGACTAGCGGGAACCAAGAGACCCAGTACTTC. This gives the protein CASKGTSGNQETQYF. The gene calls are TRBV2 and TRBJ2-5, with TRBD2 identical over 13 bases. The V gene's germline CDR1 is SNHLY and CDR2 FYNNEI. The CDR3 loop spans 15 amino acids. V shed 7 bases and J 0 bases; nucleotides not matched to a gene: 2.

This chain connects TRBV29-1 to TRBJ2-1, with D perhaps TRBD1 (5 bases). The CDR3 is 13 amino acids. The V and J ends lost 5 bases and 8 bases respectively, with 16 bases between them. CDR1 is SQVTM and CDR2 is ANQGSEA in the germline V gene. CDR3 DNA sequence: TGCAGCGTTCCTATGACAGCCCCATATGAGCAGTTCTTC. As protein: CSVPMTAPYEQFF.

The V and J genes are TRBV4-1 and TRBJ2-2; 7 bases are a match to TRBD1. Germline trimming cut 2 bases from V and 4 bases from J; bases unmatched to any gene: 13. This CDR3 region has 18 residues. CDR1 is MGHRA and CDR2 is YSYEKL in the germline V gene. The CDR3 sequence: CASSQILDRRPITGELFF. The CDR3 DNA follows: TGCGCCAGCAGCCAAATTTTGGACAGGCGACCCATCACCGGGGAGCTGTTTTTT.

The rearrangement links TRBV6-5 to TRBJ1-1; D not resolved. V was trimmed by 6 bases and J by 0 bases, leaving 14 bases between them. In germline, CDR1 is MNHEY, CDR2 SVGAGI. The CDR3 length is 15 residues. CDR3 region: CASSPLSRLNTEAFF. CDR3 sequence (DNA): TGTGCCAGCAGCCCCCTTAGTAGATTGAACACTGAAGCTTTCTTT.

The V gene is TRBV5-4, the J gene TRBJ2-2; TRBD2 agrees at 10 bases. The V gene's germline CDR1 is SGHNT and CDR2 YYREEE (reference sequence). CDR3 length equals 16 residues. Unmatched junction bases numbered 7, after V lost 4 bases and J lost 4 bases. This CDR3 is CASSQELAGVTGELFF. The CDR3 DNA is TGTGCCAGCAGCCAGGAGCTAGCGGGAGTCACCGGGGAGCTGTTTTTT.

This chain links TRBV10-3 with TRBJ1-5; maybe TRBD1 (6 bases). The V gene lost 0 bases and the J gene lost 6 bases, with 12 bases spanning the gap. Germline CDR1 reads ENHRY; CDR2 reads SYGVKD. The CDR3 extends over 15 amino acids. CDR3 DNA: TGTGCCATCAGTGAGTCGGGGGCGGGAGGTCAGCCCCAGCATTTT. Its translation: CAISESGAGGQPQHF.

The chain employs TRBV5-6 and TRBJ2-7, with unresolved D. V was shortened by 4 bases and J by 6 bases, with 14 bases between the two germline ends. There are 13 residues in the CDR3. Per the germline V gene, CDR1 is SGHDT and CDR2 is YYEEEE. The CDR3 sequence is CASSARSGAEQYF. The DNA of the CDR3 is TGTGCCAGCAGCGCCCGATCCGGAGCCGAGCAGTACTTC.

The gene calls are TRBV4-2 and TRBJ2-2; TRBD1 matches 8 bases. Germline CDR1 is LGHNA and CDR2 is YNFKEQ. This CDR3 spans 15 amino acids. V shed 1 base and J 5 bases; nucleotides not matched to a gene: 3. The CDR3 protein is CASSQGWTGTGELFF. In nucleotides, the CDR3 is TGTGCCAGCAGCCAAGGTTGGACAGGGACCGGGGAGCTGTTTTTT.